These 30 T cell receptor beta chains share one sample of origin, sequenced in a study of T cell responses to AZD1222 COVID-19 vaccine. Repertoires were generated with immunoSEQ multiplex PCR, while TCRdb's copy carries only in-frame clones and drops some. The profile shows 150,000 to 200,000 clones, approximately 90% of them singletons. Specimen: peripheral blood, collected 28 days after the second AZD1222 dose. These receptors all stem from an adult who received the AZD1222 COVID-19 vaccine.

This clone was observed once. This chain joins TRBV18 and TRBJ1-3, with D unclear. Looked up from germline, CDR1 is KGHSH and CDR2 is LQKENI. With 5 bases removed from V and 0 bases from J, the gap between germline ends came to 14 bases. This CDR3 has 16 residues. CDR3 DNA: TGTGCCAGCTCATCCCAGAACGGAATCTCTGGAAACACCATATATTTT. Translation gives CASSSQNGISGNTIYF.

The gene calls are TRBV12-3 or TRBV12-4 and TRBJ1-1; D is perhaps TRBD1 (5 bases). Trimming pared 6 bases from V and 7 bases from J, leaving 15 bases between. There are 13 residues in the CDR3. The CDR3 sequence: CASSLPGHYEAFF. The CDR3 bases are TGTGCCAGCAGCCTCCCGGGGCACTATGAAGCTTTCTTT.

This chain links TRBV27 with TRBJ2-2, with 8 bases identical to TRBD2. V was pared by 4 bases and J by 5 bases, with 9 bases of the junction left unmatched. Looked up from germline, CDR1 is MNHEY and CDR2 is SMNVEV (reference sequence). The CDR3 runs to 16 residues. Written as DNA, the CDR3 is TGTGCCAGCAGTTCAGTGGGGACTAGGAATACCGGGGAGCTGTTTTTT. Translation: CASSSVGTRNTGELFF.

The V and J genes are TRBV5-1 and TRBJ1-1; D is ambiguous. CDR3 length equals 13 residues. Trimming removed 1 base at V and 1 base at J, with 5 bases between. The germline V gene has CDR1 SGHRS and CDR2 YFSETQ. The CDR3: CASSLFKNTEAFF. The CDR3 region has the DNA TGCGCCAGCAGCTTGTTCAAGAACACTGAAGCTTTCTTT.

The rearrangement uses TRBV27 and TRBJ2-7; D unresolved. This CDR3 is 13 amino acids long. CDR1 is MNHEY, CDR2 SMNVEV, per germline (reference sequence). V lost 4 bases, J lost 2 bases, and 9 bases lay in between. CDR3 sequence: CASSSPITYEQYF. The CDR3 coding sequence is TGTGCCAGCAGTTCCCCGATAACCTACGAGCAGTACTTC.

The chain joins TRBV7-2 to TRBJ2-3, with 10 bases identical to TRBD2. J was trimmed by 4 bases and V by 2 bases; bases with no gene match: 15. CDR3 length: 19 amino acids. Looked up from germline, CDR1 is SGHTA and CDR2 is FQGNSA. CDR3 protein: CASSLILMIAGGPPDTQYF. The CDR3 nucleotides are TGTGCCAGCAGCTTAATCTTGATGATAGCGGGAGGACCTCCAGATACGCAGTATTTT.

The V and J genes are TRBV5-1 and TRBJ1-4; 7 bases are a match to TRBD1. CDR3 length: 15 amino acids. Trimming cost V 0 bases and J 3 bases; bases outside gene matches: 2. Germline V lookup: CDR1 SGHRS, CDR2 YFSETQ. CDR3 region: CASSLEGAANEKLFF. CDR3 nucleotides: TGCGCCAGCAGCTTGGAGGGGGCAGCTAATGAAAAACTGTTTTTT.

The V gene is TRBV6-5, the J gene TRBJ2-7; 7 nucleotides agree with TRBD1. Germline CDR1 and CDR2: MNHEY and SVGAGI. The CDR3 covers 13 residues. J was trimmed by 2 bases and V by 10 bases; bases with no gene match: 8. The CDR3, as DNA: TGTGCCACCAACCCGGGACAGCCCTACGAGCAGTACTTC. Protein product: CATNPGQPYEQYF.

The V and J genes are TRBV5-4 and TRBJ1-2; the match to TRBD1 covers 10 bases. In germline, CDR1 is SGHNT, CDR2 YYREEE (reference sequence). The CDR3 consists of 16 residues. V dropped 0 bases and J dropped 6; count of bases not matched to a gene: 8. The CDR3 spells CASSLALGGTGDGYTF. The DNA for the CDR3 is TGTGCCAGCAGCTTGGCCCTAGGAGGGACAGGGGATGGCTACACCTTC.

This sequence joins TRBV7-2 and TRBJ2-1; D unclear. This CDR3 comprises 14 residues. Per the germline V gene, CDR1 is SGHTA and CDR2 is FQGNSA. The V gene lost 2 bases and the J gene lost 2 bases, with 7 bases spanning the gap. The CDR3 spells CASSLSGPYNEQFF. The CDR3 region has the DNA TGTGCCAGCAGCTTAAGTGGCCCCTACAATGAGCAGTTCTTC. The full variable domain, completed using reference TRBV7-2 and TRBJ2-1, is GAGVSQSPSNKVTEKGKDVELRCDPISGHTALYWYRQSLGQGLEFLIYFQGNSAPDKSGLPSDRFSAERTGGSVSTLTIQRTQQEDSAVYLCASSLSGPYNEQFFGPGTRLTVL.

The gene calls are TRBV7-2 and TRBJ2-1; D is tentatively TRBD1 or TRBD2 (5 bases each). Per germline, CDR1 SGHTA and CDR2 FQGNSA. Trimming cost V 11 bases and J 0 bases, with 14 bases left between them. The CDR3 extends over 14 amino acids. This CDR3 is CASRGASSYNEQFF. The CDR3 nucleotides read TGTGCCTCACGAGGGGCAAGCTCCTACAATGAGCAGTTCTTC.

The V call is TRBV6-5, the J call TRBJ2-7; the D call may be TRBD1 or TRBD2 (5 bases each). Germline V gene lookup returns CDR1 MNHEY and CDR2 SVGAGI. CDR3 length equals 14 residues. Trimming shortened V by 2 bases and J by 3 bases, and 11 bases separated the two germline ends. The CDR3 loop is CASSYGGVGYEQYF. The CDR3 nucleotides read TGTGCCAGCAGTTACGGGGGAGTTGGCTACGAGCAGTACTTC.

The CDR3 here is CASSQSQSDRTYEQYF. The CDR3 nucleotides read TGCGCCAGCAGCCAATCCCAATCGGACAGGACCTACGAGCAGTACTTC. The chain joins TRBV4-1 to TRBJ2-7; 7 bases agree with TRBD1. This CDR3 comprises 16 residues. The J segment lost 2 bases and the V segment lost 2 bases, leaving 9 bases of the junction unmatched. CDR1 is MGHRA and CDR2 is YSYEKL in the germline V gene.

DNA of the CDR3: TGTGCCAGCAGTTTCCAGCCACCCCAGGGAGCTTTCTTT. Its protein product is CASSFQPPQGAFF. The rearrangement joins TRBV28 to TRBJ1-1, with D maybe TRBD1 (5 bases). With 3 bases removed from V and 10 bases from J, the gap between germline ends came to 15 bases. The germline V gene has CDR1 MDHEN and CDR2 SYDVKM. The CDR3 has 13 amino acids.

The chain links TRBV5-6 to TRBJ2-5, with D tentatively TRBD2 (6 bases). CDR3 size: 15 residues. In germline, CDR1 is SGHDT, CDR2 YYEEEE. The V end lost 4 bases, the J end lost 4 bases, and 17 bases lay between the germline ends. This chain's CDR3 is CASSPDGSLGETQYF. The CDR3 bases are TGTGCCAGCAGCCCCGACGGGAGTTTGGGAGAGACCCAGTACTTC.

This chain joins TRBV5-1 and TRBJ2-2; maybe TRBD2 (6 bases). CDR1 is SGHRS, CDR2 YFSETQ, per germline. CDR3 length: 15 amino acids. V gave up 4 bases and J gave up 4 bases, with 14 bases separating them. The CDR3 is CASSQQAGGTGELFF. The CDR3 bases are TGCGCCAGCAGCCAGCAGGCCGGGGGCACCGGGGAGCTGTTTTTT.

The gene calls are TRBV12-3 or TRBV12-4 and TRBJ1-1; TRBD1 matches 7 bases. The junction had 4 bases not matched to a gene; V was cut back by 8 bases and J by 1 base. The CDR3 spans 13 residues. The CDR3 bases are TGTGCCAGCTTACAGGGGTGGAACACTGAAGCTTTCTTT. Translated: CASLQGWNTEAFF.

The chain recombines TRBV30 with TRBJ2-2, with D possibly called TRBD1 or TRBD2 (5 bases each). Trimming left V 4 bases short and J 7 bases short, with 13 bases between. In germline, CDR1 is GTSNPN, CDR2 SVGIG (reference sequence). The CDR3 is 13 residues long. This CDR3 reads CAWTGPQGGELFF. In DNA, the CDR3 is TGTGCCTGGACGGGGCCCCAGGGCGGGGAGCTGTTTTTT.

The rearrangement uses TRBV11-2 and TRBJ1-2; D is undetermined. Trimming took 1 base from V and 8 from J, leaving 20 bases between them. This CDR3 has 16 residues. The germline CDR1 and CDR2 sequences are SGHAT and FQNNGV. Here the CDR3 reads CASSLGQGAPMGGYTF. In nucleotides, the CDR3 is TGTGCCAGCAGCTTAGGTCAAGGTGCACCTATGGGAGGCTACACCTTC. Looking up the rest from reference TRBV11-2 and TRBJ1-2 gives the full variable domain: EAGVAQSPRYKIIEKRQSVAFWCNPISGHATLYWYQQILGQGPKLLIQFQNNGVVDDSQLPKDRFSAERLKGVDSTLKIQPAKLEDSAVYLCASSLGQGAPMGGYTFGSGTRLTVV.

The V gene is TRBV10-1, the J gene TRBJ2-5; tentatively, D is TRBD1 (6 bases). The CDR3 spans 13 residues. Deletions cut 8 bases from V and 2 bases from J, with 12 bases between. CDR1 is WNHNN and CDR2 is SYGVQD in the germline V gene (reference sequence). CDR3 nucleotides: TGCGCCAGCCGCCGGACAGAACAAGAGACCCAGTACTTC. It specifies CASRRTEQETQYF.

V and J are TRBV7-9 and TRBJ1-3; D uncertain. Germline V gene data show CDR1 as SEHNR and CDR2 as FQNEAQ (reference sequence). Trimming removed 1 base at V and 0 bases at J, with 10 bases between. This CDR3 has 16 residues. Here the CDR3 DNA reads TGTGCCAGCAGCTTAGTACAGCGGTACTCTGGAAACACCATATATTTT. This codes for CASSLVQRYSGNTIYF.

The CDR3 region is CASSTPPKSYEQYF. In DNA form, the CDR3 reads TGTGCCAGCAGCACCCCGCCGAAATCCTACGAGCAGTACTTC. V and J are TRBV3-1 (or the pseudogene TRBV3-2) and TRBJ2-7; no definite D call. The CDR3 extends over 14 amino acids. Germline loops: CDR1 LGHDT, CDR2 YNNKEL (reference sequence). The V gene lost 5 bases and the J gene lost 1 base, with 12 bases spanning the gap.

V gene TRBV19 combines with J gene TRBJ1-4; no definite D call. V lost 8 bases and J lost 3, with 4 bases in between. CDR1 and CDR2 (germline): LNHDA, SQIVND (reference sequence). This CDR3 contains 11 residues. CDR3: CASSANEKLFF. DNA of the CDR3: TGTGCCAGTTCGGCTAATGAAAAACTGTTTTTT.

The chain uses TRBV7-9 and TRBJ2-7; 8 nucleotides align to TRBD1. Germline loops: CDR1 SEHNR, CDR2 FQNEAQ (reference sequence). The CDR3 runs 14 residues. With V trimmed by 3 bases and J by 2 bases, 3 bases remained unmatched. CDR3 coding DNA: TGTGCCAGCAGCTTTCGGGACAGGACCTACGAGCAGTACTTC. Translating gives CASSFRDRTYEQYF.

This chain uses TRBV5-1 with TRBJ1-2, with TRBD1 as a possible D gene (5 bases). V was cut by 5 bases and J by 4 bases, with 12 bases left in between. The CDR3 is 13 amino acids. Germline values: CDR1 SGHRS, CDR2 YFSETQ. CDR3 residues: CASSNGQSYGYTF. The CDR3 DNA sequence: TGCGCCAGCAGTAACGGACAAAGCTATGGCTACACCTTC.

The chain recombines TRBV29-1 with TRBJ1-2, with a weak D call TRBD1 (5 bases). Trimming took 4 bases from V and 5 from J, leaving 11 bases between them. This CDR3 has 12 amino acids. The germline CDR1 and CDR2 sequences are SQVTM and ANQGSEA. The CDR3 is CSVVGGGYGYTF. CDR3 nucleotides: TGCAGCGTTGTCGGGGGGGGATATGGCTACACCTTC.

This clone came up a few times. The V call is TRBV6-6, the J call TRBJ1-5, with TRBD1 as a possible D gene (5 bases). Germline V gene sequence: CDR1 MNHNY, CDR2 SVGAGI (reference sequence). The CDR3 covers 15 residues. Trimming removed 2 bases at V and 2 bases at J, with 10 bases between. CDR3 bases: TGTGCCAGCAGTTACGGGTCGGGGGGCAATCAGCCCCAGCATTTT. It yields the protein CASSYGSGGNQPQHF.

The gene calls are TRBV28 and TRBJ2-7; TRBD2 matches at 10 bases. The CDR3 covers 18 residues. Trimming removed 7 bases from V and 2 bases from J; junction bases left unmatched: 17. In germline, CDR1 is MDHEN, CDR2 SYDVKM. The CDR3 DNA reads as TGTGCCAGCACCCCGGAATGGACTAGACTAGCGGGTCCCTACGAGCAGTACTTC. The encoded protein is CASTPEWTRLAGPYEQYF.

The chain is built from TRBV14 and TRBJ1-1; D might be TRBD1 (6 bases). The germline V gene encodes CDR1 SGHDN and CDR2 FVKESK. V was clipped by 4 bases and J by 2 bases, with 14 bases between them. This CDR3 is built from 15 residues. CDR3 nucleotide sequence: TGTGCCAGCAGCCGGGGGGGGCCGATTAACACTGAAGCTTTCTTT. This codes for CASSRGGPINTEAFF.

The chain uses TRBV9 and TRBJ2-5; 7 nucleotides agree with TRBD2. V was pared by 0 bases and J by 4 bases, with 6 bases of the junction left unmatched. Germline CDR1 and CDR2: SGDLS and YYNGEE. This CDR3 region has 15 residues. CDR3 loop: CASSVGAGDRETQYF. CDR3 sequence (DNA): TGTGCCAGCAGCGTAGGGGCGGGGGATAGAGAGACCCAGTACTTC.